This TCR beta chain was captured by sequencing in a study of response to subunit inactivated influenza vaccine. One entry per CDR3 protein results from TCRdb running MiXCR on the RT-PCR reads. The data show 500,000 to 600,000 distinct CDR3 sequences, roughly 12% seen once. Germline trimming cut 6 bases from V and 3 bases from J; bases unmatched to any gene: 6. The CDR3 length is 15 residues. The germline gives CDR1 DFQATT, CDR2 SNEGSKA (reference sequence). The same sample was also studied in work on T cells expressing NK-cell markers. As reported in that work: 5'RACE template switching built TCR beta cDNA with unique molecular identifiers.

The starting material was PBMCs from blood, obtained on the day of vaccination. The receptor's source is a man aged 45 to 65 who received an inactivated influenza vaccine. V usage is TRBV20-1 and J usage is TRBJ1-6, with 9 bases matching TRBD1. CDR3 nucleotide sequence: TGCAGTGCGTTTAGACAGGGGGGCTATAATTCACCCCTCCACTTT. Residues: CSAFRQGGYNSPLHF.